Below are 27 T cell receptor beta chains sequenced from a single sample in a study of cytomegalovirus exposure and HLA in healthy donors. PCR amplification relied on 60 Vbeta primers (plus 13 Jbeta primers). The protocol was immunoSEQ multiplex PCR, while the TCRdb copy is restricted to in-frame clones and leaves out a portion. The sample has 140,000 to 150,000 clones, around four fifths seen once. The source material was PBMCs. The receptors originated from a male donor in good health and CMV-seronegative.

The rearrangement uses TRBV15 and TRBJ1-3, with a possible D match to TRBD1 (5 bases). Looked up from germline, CDR1 is LNHNV and CDR2 is YYDKDF (reference sequence). The CDR3 is 13 residues long. V was cut by 11 bases and J by 4 bases, with 15 bases left in between. The CDR3 nucleotides read TGTGCCGGGGATAGGGACTCCGGAAACACCATATATTTT. Its protein product is CAGDRDSGNTIYF.

The chain has TRBV28 and TRBJ2-7, with 10 bases fitting TRBD2. Germline-derived CDR1 and CDR2 are MDHEN and SYDVKM. CDR3 length equals 16 residues. V lost 7 bases to trimming and J lost 3 bases; unmatched junction nucleotides: 12. This CDR3 is CASTRQRASGSYEQYF. CDR3 bases: TGTGCCAGCACCAGACAACGGGCTAGCGGGAGCTACGAGCAGTACTTC.

The chain carries TRBV7-2 and TRBJ1-2, with TRBD1 identical over 7 bases. Losses at the gene ends were 5 bases for V and 3 bases for J; bases not matched to a gene: 12. The CDR3 length is 16 residues. Germline V gene sequence: CDR1 SGHTA, CDR2 FQGNSA. The CDR3 DNA reads as TGTGCCAGCAGCCCTACTCTCCAGGGGGACGACTATGGCTACACCTTC. This codes for CASSPTLQGDDYGYTF.

The chain combines TRBV11-3 with TRBJ2-2; D gene unclear. The CDR3 is made up of 12 amino acids. Per germline, CDR1 SGHNT and CDR2 YENEEA. Deletions cut 5 bases from V and 7 bases from J, with 8 bases between. CDR3 region: CASSPGFGELFF. The CDR3 DNA reads TGTGCCAGCAGCCCCGGGTTCGGGGAGCTGTTTTTT. Filled out from reference TRBV11-3 and TRBJ2-2, the complete variable domain reads EAGVVQSPRYKIIEKKQPVAFWCNPISGHNTLYWYLQNLGQGPELLIRYENEEAVDDSQLPKDRFSAERLKGVDSTLKIQPAELGDSAVYLCASSPGFGELFFGEGSRLTVL.

The count of this clone is one. The J gene is TRBJ2-2, the V gene TRBV19; 9 bases are shared with TRBD1. CDR3 length: 15 residues. V shed 7 bases and J 6 bases; nucleotides not matched to a gene: 9. The V gene's germline CDR1 is LNHDA and CDR2 SQIVND (reference sequence). CDR3 sequence (DNA): TGTGCCAGTAACAAACCGGGACAGGGCGCCGGGGAGCTGTTTTTT. Translation: CASNKPGQGAGELFF. Together with reference TRBV19 and TRBJ2-2, the CDR3 gives the full variable domain: DGGITQSPKYLFRKEGQNVTLSCEQNLNHDAMYWYRQDPGQGLRLIYYSQIVNDFQKGDIAEGYSVSREKKESFPLTVTSAQKNPTAFYLCASNKPGQGAGELFFGEGSRLTVL.

The genes are TRBV6-4 and TRBJ1-1, with D maybe TRBD1 (5 bases). CDR1 and CDR2 from the germline V gene are MRHNA and SNTAGT. Trimming shortened V by 6 bases and J by 7 bases, and 21 bases separated the two germline ends. CDR3 size: 15 residues. For the CDR3, the DNA is TGTGCCAGCAGCCCTTCTGGGCAGGGAGGAATTGAAGCTTTCTTT. Encoded protein: CASSPSGQGGIEAFF.

The chain couples TRBV9 to TRBJ2-3; 9 positions match TRBD2. CDR1 is SGDLS and CDR2 is YYNGEE in the germline V gene. V shed 4 bases and J 3 bases; nucleotides not matched to a gene: 9. The CDR3 contains 16 residues. The CDR3 reads CASSPTASGMTDTQYF. The CDR3 DNA sequence: TGTGCCAGCAGCCCCACGGCTAGCGGGATGACAGATACGCAGTATTTT.

This clone was seen only a few times. This chain joins TRBV15 and TRBJ2-1; 7 bases match TRBD1. Trimming at V came to 5 bases and at J to 4 bases, leaving 8 bases not matched to a gene. The germline CDR1 and CDR2 sequences are LNHNV and YYDKDF (reference sequence). The CDR3 length is 15 residues. In DNA form, the CDR3 reads TGTGCCACCAGCTACTCAACAGGGGCATACAATGAGCAGTTCTTC. Its protein product is CATSYSTGAYNEQFF.

The gene calls are TRBV11-2 and TRBJ2-3; perhaps TRBD1 as D (5 bases). The CDR3 sequence is 15 residues long. Trimming cost V 0 bases and J 6 bases, with 13 bases left between them. CDR1 is SGHAT, CDR2 FQNNGV, per germline. The CDR3 sequence: CASSLDQDTWDTQYF. The CDR3 coding sequence is TGTGCCAGCAGCTTAGATCAGGACACTTGGGATACGCAGTATTTT.

This clone showed up just once. V usage is TRBV29-1 and J usage is TRBJ2-2, with 8 bases matching TRBD2. The CDR3 contains 14 residues. Trimming cost V 6 bases and J 1 base; bases outside gene matches: 4. Germline values: CDR1 SQVTM, CDR2 ANQGSEA. The CDR3 protein is CSVRAGGNTGELFF. The DNA for the CDR3 is TGCAGCGTGCGCGCGGGAGGGAACACCGGGGAGCTGTTTTTT.

V gene TRBV19 combines with J gene TRBJ1-1; 7 nucleotides line up with TRBD1. Germline CDR1 is LNHDA and CDR2 is SQIVND (reference sequence). Trimming took 5 bases from V and 8 from J; bases not matched to a gene: 5. The CDR3 totals 12 residues. Written as DNA, the CDR3 is TGTGCCAGTAGTCCAAGGACAGGAGAAGCTTTCTTT. Protein product: CASSPRTGEAFF.

The chain couples TRBV27 to TRBJ1-2, with 7 bases fitting TRBD1. The CDR3 is 15 amino acids. The V gene end was trimmed by 1 base and the J gene end by 7 bases; junction bases not matched to a gene: 9. Germline assignment: CDR1 MNHEY and CDR2 SMNVEV (reference sequence). The CDR3 coding sequence is TGTGCCAGCAGTTTATACCCCACAGGGGCGCTTGGCTACACCTTC. Protein: CASSLYPTGALGYTF.

The chain carries TRBV9 and TRBJ2-1; 13 bases align to TRBD2. V was pared by 0 bases and J by 5 bases, with 5 bases of the junction left unmatched. The V gene's germline CDR1 is SGDLS and CDR2 YYNGEE. The length of the CDR3 is 17 residues. For the CDR3, the DNA is TGTGCCAGCAGCGTAGGTGGACTAGCGGGAGTCAACAATGAGCAGTTCTTC. Protein: CASSVGGLAGVNNEQFF.

The chain has TRBV5-1 and TRBJ2-1, with 12 positions matching TRBD2. Trimming took 5 bases from V and 4 from J; bases not matched to a gene: 7. The CDR3 is made up of 16 amino acids. In germline, CDR1 is SGHRS, CDR2 YFSETQ. The CDR3 DNA sequence: TGCGCCAGCAGTCAAACTAGCGGGAGGTCTTACAATGAGCAGTTCTTC. Its protein product is CASSQTSGRSYNEQFF.

This clone was recorded only once. The chain joins TRBV10-3 to TRBJ1-5; D is unclear. CDR3 length equals 13 residues. The germline V gene encodes CDR1 ENHRY and CDR2 SYGVKD. V lost 0 bases and J 3 bases, leaving 3 bases between the germline ends. The CDR3 is CAISESANQPQHF. The CDR3 bases are TGTGCCATCAGTGAGTCGGCCAATCAGCCCCAGCATTTT.

This chain links TRBV5-4 with TRBJ2-3; 9 nucleotides agree with TRBD1. V lost 0 bases and J lost 3; bases outside the gene matches: 2. Looked up from germline, CDR1 is SGHNT and CDR2 is YYREEE (reference sequence). The CDR3 runs to 15 residues. DNA of the CDR3: TGTGCCAGCAGCTTGGGGGGACAGGGAACAGATACGCAGTATTTT. The encoded protein is CASSLGGQGTDTQYF.

This clone came up a few times. The V and J genes are TRBV7-2 and TRBJ2-5, with 13 bases lining up with TRBD2. CDR1 is SGHTA and CDR2 is FQGNSA in the germline V gene. The CDR3 covers 15 residues. V was pared by 5 bases and J by 4 bases, with 4 bases of the junction left unmatched. The chain's CDR3 is CASSARLAGGETQYF. The DNA for the CDR3 is TGTGCCAGCAGCGCCCGACTAGCGGGGGGAGAGACCCAGTACTTC.

This clone has only a few counts. This chain's CDR3 is CASSWGGGLAGGNEQFF. The CDR3 DNA sequence: TGTGCCAGCAGCTGGGGAGGGGGACTAGCGGGAGGAAATGAGCAGTTCTTC. This sequence joins TRBV11-3 and TRBJ2-1; 15 nucleotides line up with TRBD2. The junction had 8 bases not matched to a gene; V was cut back by 4 bases and J by 7 bases. Germline V CDR1 and CDR2: SGHNT, YENEEA. This CDR3 region has 17 residues.

This chain uses TRBV29-1 with TRBJ2-5; 7 positions agree with TRBD1. The J call could be wrong; TRBJ2-7 is a better fit for the DNA end. Germline CDR1 and CDR2: SQVTM and ANQGSEA. The length of the CDR3 is 12 residues. CDR3 DNA sequence: TGCAGCGCGACAGGGTTGGGTTACGAGCAGTACTTC. Translation: CSATGLGYEQYF.

The J gene is TRBJ1-1, the V gene TRBV12-5, with D possibly being TRBD1 (5 bases). The CDR3 has 17 residues. Trimming stripped 0 bases from V and 1 base from J, with 15 bases between. Per the germline V gene, CDR1 is LGHNT and CDR2 is FRNRAP. The DNA for the CDR3 is TGTGCTAGTGGTTTGGTATCGAGAAGGGGTCAGAACACTGAAGCTTTCTTT. As protein: CASGLVSRRGQNTEAFF.

The CDR3: CASSDPTGLGRMNTEAFF. The CDR3 DNA follows: TGTGCCAGCAGTGACCCGACAGGGTTAGGGAGAATGAACACTGAAGCTTTCTTT. The rearrangement links TRBV6-1 to TRBJ1-1; TRBD1 agrees at 7 bases. The trim removed 3 bases at V and 0 bases at J, leaving 13 bases unmatched. Germline V gene lookup returns CDR1 MNHNS and CDR2 SASEGT. This CDR3 region has 18 residues.

The V and J genes are TRBV7-8 and TRBJ1-6; the D is unclear. CDR1 and CDR2 from the germline V gene are SGHVS and FQNEAQ. V shed 5 bases and J shed 0 bases, with 8 bases lying between them. CDR3 size: 15 residues. The CDR3 region has the DNA TGTGCCAGCAGCCCTGTTTACTCCTATAATTCACCCCTCCACTTT. It codes for CASSPVYSYNSPLHF.

The CDR3 reads CASSLSGPQETQYF. CDR3 nucleotide sequence: TGTGCCAGCAGCTTATCAGGTCCCCAAGAGACCCAGTACTTC. This sequence joins TRBV13 and TRBJ2-5; D uncertain. This CDR3 has 14 residues. Trimming removed 2 bases from V and 1 base from J, with 8 bases in between. CDR1 PRHDT and CDR2 FYEKMQ come from the germline V gene (reference sequence).

This clone came up a few times. This rearrangement joins TRBV7-3 to TRBJ1-1, with a weak D call TRBD1 (5 bases). V lost 5 bases, J lost 4 bases, and 14 bases lay in between. The CDR3 length is 14 residues. Germline CDR1 and CDR2: SGHTA and FQGTGA. The CDR3 reads CASSQNQGGTEAFF. The DNA for the CDR3 is TGTGCCAGCAGCCAAAATCAGGGTGGCACTGAAGCTTTCTTT.

The chain is built from TRBV11-2 and TRBJ2-7; 12 bases match TRBD2. The germline V gene encodes CDR1 SGHAT and CDR2 FQNNGV. Germline trimming cut 1 base from V and 3 bases from J; bases unmatched to any gene: 4. The CDR3 spans 16 residues. The CDR3 DNA follows: TGTGCCAGCAGCTTAGGTCCTAGCGGGGGGGGCTACGAGCAGTACTTC. Translation: CASSLGPSGGGYEQYF.

The chain carries TRBV2 and TRBJ2-2; no clear D gene. Trimming removed 6 bases from V and 0 bases from J, with 8 bases in between. The CDR3 extends over 14 amino acids. The V gene's germline CDR1 is SNHLY and CDR2 FYNNEI. The CDR3 loop is CASSLQANTGELFF. The CDR3 region has the DNA TGTGCCAGCAGCCTGCAGGCGAACACCGGGGAGCTGTTTTTT.

The chain employs TRBV4-1 and TRBJ2-6; 11 bases line up with TRBD1. Germline lookup yields CDR1 MGHRA and CDR2 YSYEKL. The CDR3 has 17 residues. V was clipped by 0 bases and J by 2 bases; unmatched bases: 0. The CDR3 region has the DNA TGCGCCAGCAGCCAAGAGGACAGGGGGCCTGGGGCCAACGTCCTGACTTTC. Protein: CASSQEDRGPGANVLTF.